The sample holds a few counts of the clone carrying this T cell receptor (beta chain). The antigen is not known. Extracted RNA was reverse transcribed, and the resulting cDNA served as sequencing template. Only in-frame clones appear in the TCRdb table, and some are missing; sequencing was by immunoSEQ multiplex PCR. The profile shows roughly 210,000 clones, approximately 45% of them singletons. Treatment in this sample: oral pan-JAK inhibitor, 5-10 mg twice daily. This sample stems from a study of CD8+ T cells in alopecia areata. Trimming left V 7 bases short and J 4 bases short, with 8 bases between. Looked up from germline, CDR1 is MNHEY and CDR2 is SMNVEV (reference sequence). The CDR3 totals 11 residues. Study-wide points: Tofacitinib did not eliminate many expanded lesional clones from scalp or blood. The link between baseline CD8+ expansion and response remains uncertain with one nonresponder.

The sequence was collected from a human donor with alopecia areata. The chain couples TRBV27 to TRBJ2-7; D not certain. The sequences come from CD4+ T cells sorted from blood, collected at approximately week 36, from a patient treated with tofacitinib. CDR3 amino acids: CASTEPYEQYF. As DNA, the CDR3 is TGTGCCAGCACCGAGCCATACGAGCAGTACTTC.